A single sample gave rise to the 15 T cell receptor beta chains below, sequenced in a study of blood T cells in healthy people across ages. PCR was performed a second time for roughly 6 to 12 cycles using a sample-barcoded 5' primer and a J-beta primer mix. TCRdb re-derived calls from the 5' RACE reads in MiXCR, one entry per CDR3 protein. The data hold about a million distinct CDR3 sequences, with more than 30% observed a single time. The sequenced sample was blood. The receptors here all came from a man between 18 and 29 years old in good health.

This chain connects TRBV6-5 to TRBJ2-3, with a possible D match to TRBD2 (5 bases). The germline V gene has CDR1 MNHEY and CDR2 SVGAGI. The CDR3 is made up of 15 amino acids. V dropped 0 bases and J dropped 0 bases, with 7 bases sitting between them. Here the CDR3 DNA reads TGTGCCAGCAGTTACTCCGGGATTAGCACAGATACGCAGTATTTT. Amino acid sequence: CASSYSGISTDTQYF.

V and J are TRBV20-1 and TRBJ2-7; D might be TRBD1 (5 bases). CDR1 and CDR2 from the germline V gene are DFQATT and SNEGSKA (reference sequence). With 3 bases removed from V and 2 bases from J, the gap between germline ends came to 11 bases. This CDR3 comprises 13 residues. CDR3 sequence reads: CSASKTGAYEQYF. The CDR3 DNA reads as TGCAGTGCTAGTAAAACAGGAGCCTACGAGCAGTACTTC.

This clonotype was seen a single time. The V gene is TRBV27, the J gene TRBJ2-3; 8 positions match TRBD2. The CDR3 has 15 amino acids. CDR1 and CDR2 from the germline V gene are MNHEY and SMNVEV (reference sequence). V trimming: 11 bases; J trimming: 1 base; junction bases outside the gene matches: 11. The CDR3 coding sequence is TGTGCCGCGGCCTCACCGGGACTAGGCACAGATACGCAGTATTTT. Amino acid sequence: CAAASPGLGTDTQYF.

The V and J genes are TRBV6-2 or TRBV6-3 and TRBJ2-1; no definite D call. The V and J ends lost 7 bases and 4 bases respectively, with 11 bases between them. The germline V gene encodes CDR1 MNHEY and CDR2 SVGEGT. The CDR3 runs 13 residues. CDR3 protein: CASMRSTYNEQFF. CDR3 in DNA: TGTGCCAGCATGAGGAGTACGTACAATGAGCAGTTCTTC.

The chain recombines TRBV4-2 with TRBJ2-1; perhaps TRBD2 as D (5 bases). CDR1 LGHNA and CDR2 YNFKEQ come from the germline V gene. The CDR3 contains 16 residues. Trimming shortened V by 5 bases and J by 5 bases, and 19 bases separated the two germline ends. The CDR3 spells CASSDIGLLRNNEQFF. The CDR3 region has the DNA TGTGCCAGCAGCGATATAGGACTGTTGAGAAACAATGAGCAGTTCTTC.

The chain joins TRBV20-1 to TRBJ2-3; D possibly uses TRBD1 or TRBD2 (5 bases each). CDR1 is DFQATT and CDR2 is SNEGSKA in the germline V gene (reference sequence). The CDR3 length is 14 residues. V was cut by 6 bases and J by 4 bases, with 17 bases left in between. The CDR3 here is CSASEGRGADTQYF. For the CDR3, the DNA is TGCAGTGCGTCCGAGGGGCGTGGCGCAGATACGCAGTATTTT.

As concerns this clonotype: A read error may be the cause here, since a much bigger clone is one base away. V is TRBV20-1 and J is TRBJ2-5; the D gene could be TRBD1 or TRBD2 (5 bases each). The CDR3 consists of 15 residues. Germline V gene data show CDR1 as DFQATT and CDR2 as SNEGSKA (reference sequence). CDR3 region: CSTRDDSFLTETQYF. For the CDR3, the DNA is TGCAGTACTAGAGACGACAGTTTCCTGACGGAGACCCAGTACTTC.

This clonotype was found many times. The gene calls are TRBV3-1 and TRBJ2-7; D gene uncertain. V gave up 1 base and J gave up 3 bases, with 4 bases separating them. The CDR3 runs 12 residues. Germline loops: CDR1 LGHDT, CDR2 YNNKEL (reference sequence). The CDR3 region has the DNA TGTGCCAGCAGCCAAGCAGACTACGAGCAGTACTTC. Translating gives CASSQADYEQYF.

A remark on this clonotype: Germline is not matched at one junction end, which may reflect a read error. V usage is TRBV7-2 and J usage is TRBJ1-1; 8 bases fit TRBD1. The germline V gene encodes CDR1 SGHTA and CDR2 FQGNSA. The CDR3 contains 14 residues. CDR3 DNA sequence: TGTGCCGGCAGGGCAGGGGGCGTGAATACTGAAGCTTTCTTT. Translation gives CAGRAGGVNTEAFF.

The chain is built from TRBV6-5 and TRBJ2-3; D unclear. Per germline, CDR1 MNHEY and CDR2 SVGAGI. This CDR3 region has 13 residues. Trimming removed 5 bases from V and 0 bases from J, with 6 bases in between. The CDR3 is CASSAHSTDTQYF. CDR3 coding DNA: TGTGCCAGCAGTGCACACAGCACAGATACGCAGTATTTT.

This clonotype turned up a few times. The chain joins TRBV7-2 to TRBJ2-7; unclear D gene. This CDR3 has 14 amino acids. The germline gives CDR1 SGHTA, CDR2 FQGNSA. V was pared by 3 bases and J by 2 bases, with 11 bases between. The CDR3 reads CASSLLGYTYEQYF. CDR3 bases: TGTGCCAGCAGCTTGCTAGGGTATACCTACGAGCAGTACTTC. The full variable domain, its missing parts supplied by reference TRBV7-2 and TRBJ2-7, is GAGVSQSPSNKVTEKGKDVELRCDPISGHTALYWYRQSLGQGLEFLIYFQGNSAPDKSGLPSDRFSAERTGGSVSTLTIQRTQQEDSAVYLCASSLLGYTYEQYFGPGTRLTVT.

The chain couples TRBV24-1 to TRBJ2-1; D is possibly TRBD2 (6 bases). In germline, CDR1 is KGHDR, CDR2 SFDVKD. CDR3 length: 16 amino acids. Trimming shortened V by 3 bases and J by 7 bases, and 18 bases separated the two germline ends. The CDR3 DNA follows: TGTGCCACCAGTGATGGAGGAGGGTTTAGCAGAAATGAGCAGTTCTTC. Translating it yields CATSDGGGFSRNEQFF.

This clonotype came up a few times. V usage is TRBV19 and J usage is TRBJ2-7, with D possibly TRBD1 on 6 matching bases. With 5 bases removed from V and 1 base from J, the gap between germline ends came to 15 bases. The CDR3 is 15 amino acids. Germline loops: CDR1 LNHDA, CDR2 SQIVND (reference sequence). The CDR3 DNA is TGTGCCAGTAGTGGGGAGCCGGGACAATCCTACGAGCAGTACTTC. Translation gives CASSGEPGQSYEQYF.

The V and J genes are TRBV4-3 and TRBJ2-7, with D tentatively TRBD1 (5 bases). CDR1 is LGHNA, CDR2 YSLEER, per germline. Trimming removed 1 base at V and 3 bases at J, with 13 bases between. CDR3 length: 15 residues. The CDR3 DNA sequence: TGCGCCAGCAGCCAAGTTTCGGGCAGGGTCTACGAGCAGTACTTC. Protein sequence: CASSQVSGRVYEQYF.

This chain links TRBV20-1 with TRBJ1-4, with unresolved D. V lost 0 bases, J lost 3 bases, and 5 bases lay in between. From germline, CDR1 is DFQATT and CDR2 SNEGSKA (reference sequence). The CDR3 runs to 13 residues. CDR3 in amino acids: CSAREVANEKLFF. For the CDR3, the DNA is TGCAGTGCTAGAGAGGTCGCTAATGAAAAACTGTTTTTT.